Listed here are 30 T cell receptor beta chains from one sample, sequenced in a study of T cells in narcolepsy. The repertoire was sequenced with immunoSEQ multiplex PCR; TCRdb's copy has only in-frame clones and lacks some. This table has tens of thousands of clones, approximately 89% appearing once. Material: CD45RA- memory CD4+ T cells from PBMCs. The receptors were gathered from a human donor with narcolepsy.

This chain uses TRBV2 with TRBJ1-2; the match to TRBD1 covers 9 bases. The CDR3 is made up of 14 amino acids. Germline CDR1 SNHLY, CDR2 FYNNEI. J was trimmed by 7 bases and V by 0 bases; bases with no gene match: 3. The CDR3 DNA follows: TGTGCCAGCAGTGAAGCACAGGGGGCGCGTGGCTACACCTTC. Translated, it gives CASSEAQGARGYTF.

The chain employs TRBV2 and TRBJ1-1; D is uncertain. The CDR3 length is 11 residues. Per germline, CDR1 SNHLY and CDR2 FYNNEI. V lost 7 bases to trimming and J lost 4 bases, with 7 bases between them. DNA of the CDR3: TGTGCCAGCAAAACAGTCACTGAAGCTTTCTTT. Its protein product is CASKTVTEAFF.

This clone was picked up a small number of times. V and J are TRBV28 and TRBJ1-2; TRBD1 might be the D (5 bases). The V end lost 6 bases, the J end lost 5 bases, and 16 bases lay between the germline ends. Germline assignment: CDR1 MDHEN and CDR2 SYDVKM. This CDR3 contains 14 residues. CDR3 DNA sequence: TGTGCCAGCAGGGGACTCCCAGCGGGGTATGGCTACACCTTC. Protein product: CASRGLPAGYGYTF.

The chain recombines TRBV29-1 with TRBJ2-1; no firm D call. Germline values: CDR1 SQVTM, CDR2 ANQGSEA. The CDR3 is made up of 13 amino acids. V gave up 6 bases and J gave up 0 bases, with 9 bases separating them. In DNA, the CDR3 is TGCAGCGTCGGTAAAAGCTCCTACAATGAGCAGTTCTTC. The encoded protein is CSVGKSSYNEQFF.

The J gene is TRBJ2-5, the V gene TRBV4-1, with 9 bases matching TRBD1. CDR3 length equals 15 residues. From germline, CDR1 is MGHRA and CDR2 YSYEKL. V was pared by 0 bases and J by 5 bases, with 4 bases of the junction left unmatched. For the CDR3, the DNA is TGCGCCAGCAGCCAAGAAGGACAGGGGACGGAGACCCAGTACTTC. It translates to CASSQEGQGTETQYF.

The chain couples TRBV7-2 to TRBJ2-1, with 8 bases aligning to TRBD2. CDR1 and CDR2 (germline): SGHTA, FQGNSA. V was pared by 3 bases and J by 7 bases, with 8 bases of the junction left unmatched. The CDR3 totals 15 residues. The CDR3 reads CASSLGAAGVNEQFF. CDR3 DNA: TGTGCCAGCAGCTTGGGCGCAGCGGGAGTTAATGAGCAGTTCTTC.

V and J are TRBV27 and TRBJ2-5; D remains unclear. The CDR3 is made up of 13 amino acids. V lost 5 bases, J lost 7 bases, and 14 bases lay in between. CDR1 and CDR2 from the germline V gene are MNHEY and SMNVEV (reference sequence). CDR3 residues: CASSVGTMGTQYF. CDR3 sequence (DNA): TGTGCCAGCAGTGTGGGCACGATGGGGACCCAGTACTTC.

The V call is TRBV5-1, the J call TRBJ1-1; a possible D gene is TRBD1 (5 bases). The CDR3 is 13 amino acids. The V end was cut by 4 bases, the J end by 1 base, with 8 bases between. From germline, CDR1 is SGHRS and CDR2 YFSETQ. DNA for the CDR3: TGCGCCAGCAGCAGCGGGGCGAACACTGAAGCTTTCTTT. It yields the protein CASSSGANTEAFF.

The chain employs TRBV6-1 and TRBJ2-5; the match to TRBD2 covers 11 bases. The CDR3 loop spans 15 amino acids. Per germline, CDR1 MNHNS and CDR2 SASEGT. V lost 6 bases and J lost 5; bases outside the gene matches: 8. CDR3: CASSETSGNWETQYF. CDR3 nucleotides: TGTGCCAGCAGCGAGACTAGCGGGAATTGGGAGACCCAGTACTTC.

Notes on this clone: At one boundary the junction diverges from the germline segment, which might be a read error. The chain couples TRBV18 to TRBJ2-7; D is perhaps TRBD1 (7 bases). Germline-derived CDR1 and CDR2 are KGHSH and LQKENI. The CDR3 runs 12 residues. Written as DNA, the CDR3 is TGTGCCAGCTCCCAGGGGGGTGAAGGGGGCATCTTC. Translation gives CASSQGGEGGIF.

This clone appeared a few times. The chain combines TRBV19 with TRBJ2-7; 9 bases are a match to TRBD1. V dropped 6 bases and J dropped 4; count of bases not matched to a gene: 10. Germline V gene data show CDR1 as LNHDA and CDR2 as SQIVND (reference sequence). The CDR3 has 15 amino acids. The CDR3 region has the DNA TGTGCCAGTAGGGTGGGACAGGGACCCCAATACGAGCAGTACTTC. Amino acids: CASRVGQGPQYEQYF. The variable domain in full, with the rest retrieved from reference TRBV19 and TRBJ2-7, is DGGITQSPKYLFRKEGQNVTLSCEQNLNHDAMYWYRQDPGQGLRLIYYSQIVNDFQKGDIAEGYSVSREKKESFPLTVTSAQKNPTAFYLCASRVGQGPQYEQYFGPGTRLTVT.

Of note for this clone: The sample carries other DNA sequences with the same CDR3. The J gene is TRBJ2-7, the V gene TRBV19; 11 nucleotides agree with TRBD1. This CDR3 region has 14 residues. After removal of 5 bases from V and 3 bases from J, the junction contained 3 bases not matched to a gene. Germline V gives CDR1 LNHDA, CDR2 SQIVND (reference sequence). CDR3: CASSSGTGGYEQYF. Written as DNA, the CDR3 is TGTGCCAGTAGTTCGGGGACAGGGGGCTACGAGCAGTACTTC.

The table lists this clone with a count of one. This chain joins TRBV5-1 and TRBJ1-3; D gene ambiguous. This CDR3 is built from 17 residues. CDR1 is SGHRS and CDR2 is YFSETQ in the germline V gene. V was trimmed by 0 bases and J by 0 bases, leaving 13 bases between them. This CDR3 reads CASSLDPGVTSGNTIYF. The DNA for the CDR3 is TGCGCCAGCAGCTTGGATCCCGGAGTTACCTCTGGAAACACCATATATTTT.

V usage is TRBV6-5 and J usage is TRBJ2-5, with TRBD2 matching 11 bases. The V segment lost 5 bases and the J segment 5 bases; nucleotides outside the gene matches: 4. CDR3 length: 14 residues. Germline CDR1 MNHEY, CDR2 SVGAGI. This CDR3 is CASSPASGRETQYF. For the CDR3, the DNA is TGTGCCAGCAGTCCAGCTAGCGGGAGGGAGACCCAGTACTTC.

The chain is built from TRBV5-1 and TRBJ1-2; 10 nucleotides line up with TRBD1. Germline CDR1 reads SGHRS; CDR2 reads YFSETQ. The CDR3 consists of 13 residues. The trim removed 4 bases at V and 8 bases at J, leaving 5 bases unmatched. The CDR3 is CASSLGTGEGYTF. The CDR3 DNA sequence: TGCGCCAGCAGCCTAGGGACAGGGGAGGGCTACACCTTC.

V usage is TRBV19 and J usage is TRBJ1-1; no firm D call. The V end was cut by 5 bases, the J end by 5 bases, with 18 bases between. Germline values: CDR1 LNHDA, CDR2 SQIVND (reference sequence). CDR3 length equals 15 residues. The CDR3 is CASSGSRTTGTEAFF. In DNA, the CDR3 is TGTGCCAGTAGTGGATCCCGCACTACCGGAACTGAAGCTTTCTTT.

The table lists this clone with a count of one. The chain recombines TRBV4-2 with TRBJ2-2; D is unclear. The V gene lost 1 base and the J gene lost 6 bases, with 6 bases spanning the gap. The CDR3 is 13 amino acids. From germline, CDR1 is LGHNA and CDR2 YNFKEQ. The CDR3 DNA follows: TGTGCCAGCAGCCAAGCGCGTTCCGGGGAGCTGTTTTTT. Translating gives CASSQARSGELFF.

The J gene is TRBJ2-2, the V gene TRBV5-6; 9 nucleotides line up with TRBD2. Germline values: CDR1 SGHDT, CDR2 YYEEEE. With V trimmed by 4 bases and J by 8 bases, 12 bases remained unmatched. The CDR3 loop spans 16 amino acids. The CDR3 spells CASSLAGGRAAGELFF. CDR3 coding DNA: TGTGCCAGCAGCCTGGCTGGCGGGAGGGCCGCTGGGGAGCTGTTTTTT.

The chain employs TRBV29-1 and TRBJ2-7; TRBD2 is a possible D gene (5 bases). Germline assignment: CDR1 SQVTM and CDR2 ANQGSEA. The ends were cut back, 3 bases at V and 0 bases at J, with 12 bases in the middle. The CDR3 is 14 amino acids. This CDR3 is CSVESARDSYEQYF. CDR3 in DNA: TGCAGCGTTGAGAGTGCCCGGGACTCCTACGAGCAGTACTTC.

This clone was recorded only once. The rearrangement links TRBV6-4 to TRBJ2-7, with D possibly TRBD2 on 5 matching bases. The V and J ends lost 5 bases and 7 bases respectively, with 24 bases between them. The CDR3 is made up of 16 amino acids. In germline, CDR1 is MRHNA, CDR2 SNTAGT. In DNA form, the CDR3 reads TGTGCCAGCAGTCCCACTCTAGCTGGCGCTACCGGGGAGCAGTACTTC. Its translation is CASSPTLAGATGEQYF.

The V and J genes are TRBV5-8 and TRBJ2-3; 10 nucleotides agree with TRBD2. J was trimmed by 4 bases and V by 0 bases; bases with no gene match: 11. The CDR3 is made up of 18 amino acids. CDR1 is SGHTS and CDR2 is YDEGEE in the germline V gene. This CDR3 reads CASSLVSLAGVLPDTQYF. CDR3 bases: TGTGCCAGCAGCTTGGTGAGCCTAGCGGGAGTTCTGCCAGATACGCAGTATTTT.

The chain uses TRBV27 and TRBJ2-7; possible D gene TRBD1, 5 bases. CDR1 and CDR2 from the germline V gene are MNHEY and SMNVEV (reference sequence). V lost 9 bases, J lost 2 bases, and 14 bases lay in between. This CDR3 comprises 13 residues. CDR3: CASQGGRAYEQYF. CDR3 nucleotide sequence: TGTGCCAGTCAGGGTGGTCGGGCCTACGAGCAGTACTTC.

The CDR3 here is CAWSKAGIDIQYF. CDR3 nucleotides: TGTGCCTGGAGCAAGGCAGGTATCGACATTCAGTACTTC. The chain employs TRBV30 and TRBJ2-4; D gene unclear. The V gene lost 3 bases and the J gene lost 8 bases, with 14 bases spanning the gap. The CDR3 covers 13 residues. The V gene's germline CDR1 is GTSNPN and CDR2 SVGIG (reference sequence).

The genes are TRBV25-1 and TRBJ2-7, with D perhaps matching TRBD1 (5 bases). The V end lost 8 bases, the J end lost 0 bases, and 17 bases lay between the germline ends. Germline V gene lookup returns CDR1 MGHDK and CDR2 SYGVNS. The CDR3 consists of 15 residues. The CDR3 sequence is CASSRAGKFSYEQYF. CDR3 in DNA: TGTGCCAGCTCCCGAGCAGGGAAATTCTCCTACGAGCAGTACTTC.

The rearrangement links TRBV18 to TRBJ2-2; a weak D match, TRBD1 (5 bases). Germline V gene lookup returns CDR1 KGHSH and CDR2 LQKENI. The CDR3 totals 14 residues. Between the trimmed V and J ends, which lost 6 bases and 4 bases, there was a span of 12 bases. CDR3 protein: CASSPDSLTGELFF. CDR3 nucleotide sequence: TGTGCCAGCTCTCCAGACAGTCTCACCGGGGAGCTGTTTTTT.

In regard to this clone: Different DNA sequences within this sample yield the same CDR3. This chain links TRBV19 with TRBJ2-1; 9 positions agree with TRBD2. This CDR3 has 17 residues. Germline CDR1 LNHDA, CDR2 SQIVND (reference sequence). The junction had 6 bases not matched to a gene; V was cut back by 3 bases and J by 0 bases. CDR3 in DNA: TGTGCCAGTAGTATGGGACTAGCCGGGAACTCCTACAATGAGCAGTTCTTC. This gives the protein CASSMGLAGNSYNEQFF.

The rearrangement uses TRBV30 and TRBJ1-5; TRBD1 aligns across 7 bases. There are 14 residues in the CDR3. Germline loops: CDR1 GTSNPN, CDR2 SVGIG (reference sequence). Germline trimming cut 3 bases from V and 3 bases from J; bases unmatched to any gene: 5. The CDR3 protein is CAWRGTAYNQPQHF. The CDR3 DNA reads TGTGCCTGGAGGGGGACAGCGTACAATCAGCCCCAGCATTTT.

The chain uses TRBV5-5 and TRBJ2-7, with TRBD2 matching over 12 bases. This CDR3 is 16 amino acids long. CDR1 and CDR2 (germline): SGHKS, YYEKEE (reference sequence). The trim removed 4 bases at V and 4 bases at J, leaving 9 bases unmatched. The CDR3 DNA is TGTGCCAGCAGCCCGACCGCTAGCGGGAGGGGGTACGAGCAGTACTTC. The encoded protein is CASSPTASGRGYEQYF.

The chain combines TRBV6-5 with TRBJ2-1; weak D call: TRBD2 (6 bases). V was trimmed by 8 bases and J by 7 bases, leaving 18 bases between them. CDR3 length: 14 residues. Germline CDR1 is MNHEY and CDR2 is SVGAGI. The CDR3 protein is CASFRGGIENEQFF. The DNA for the CDR3 is TGTGCCAGCTTTAGGGGAGGAATTGAAAATGAGCAGTTCTTC.

The rearrangement uses TRBV2 and TRBJ2-1, with D tentatively TRBD2 (5 bases). Germline values: CDR1 SNHLY, CDR2 FYNNEI. The V and J ends lost 7 bases and 7 bases respectively, with 17 bases between them. The CDR3 is made up of 14 amino acids. CDR3 loop: CASIGGPRVNEQFF. The CDR3 nucleotides read TGTGCCAGCATTGGAGGCCCCCGGGTTAATGAGCAGTTCTTC.